This T cell receptor beta chain was sequenced in a study of type 1 regulatory T cells. One entry per CDR3 protein, called by TCRdb with MiXCR from the reads. The sample holds about 42,000 distinct CDR3 sequences, more than 9% seen once. This clonotype was picked up a small number of times. What it recognizes is unknown. CDR1 is LGHNA and CDR2 is YSLEER in the germline V gene. The junction had 9 bases not matched to a gene; V was cut back by 3 bases and J by 5 bases. CDR3 length: 15 residues. The sequence was collected from a human donor in good health. V is TRBV4-3 and J is TRBJ2-5; 7 nucleotides match TRBD1. The sample consisted of cultured non-Tr1 T cells, either the whole culture or a sorted T cell fraction (not recorded which). CDR3 sequence reads: CASSQGTAKSETQYF. The CDR3 coding sequence is TGCGCCAGCAGCCAGGGGACAGCAAAGAGTGAGACCCAGTACTTC.